Following are 20 T cell receptor beta chains from one sample sequenced in a study of regulatory T cells listed by TCRdb under 2018. What the authors observed across the whole study: Conventional CD4+ T cells from CD3G-deficient patients were enriched for hydrophobic residues at CDR3 positions 6 and 7, suggesting more self-reactive specificities.

These receptors have no known antigen. Library creation used the immunoSEQ multiplex PCR assay. The multiplex PCR relied on 52 forward TRBV primers and 13 reverse TRBJ primers, and amplification bias was corrected through assay-based and computational methods. The immuneACCESS repertoire file appears here via TCRdb, limited to in-frame rearrangements. These files lack a portion of the clones; in checked studies, under half of the deficit traces to unresolved V genes, and the cause of the others is not known. This sample has some 23,000 clones in its table, and 70% to 90% of those were observed once. The biggest ten clones account for 1.3% of the sample. Sequences were obtained from conventional CD4+ T cells sorted from blood. The receptors come from a child younger than 18 with CD3G deficiency.

CDR3 DNA: TGTGCCAGCAGTACACAGGGAACCGGGGAGCTGTTTTTT. Translated: CASSTQGTGELFF. The rearrangement links TRBV6-1 to TRBJ2-2; possible D gene TRBD1, 6 bases. This CDR3 spans 13 amino acids. V was trimmed by 5 bases and J by 5 bases, leaving 9 bases between them. Germline values: CDR1 MNHNS, CDR2 SASEGT.

This chain connects TRBV28 to TRBJ1-5; no firm D call. In germline, CDR1 is MDHEN, CDR2 SYDVKM. The V end lost 3 bases, the J end lost 7 bases, and 13 bases lay between the germline ends. The CDR3 runs 14 residues. CDR3 nucleotides: TGTGCCAGCAGTTTCGGGCAGCTTTGGCAGCCCCAGCATTTT. Translating it yields CASSFGQLWQPQHF.

The rearrangement joins TRBV6-1 to TRBJ2-7; D remains ambiguous. V shed 8 bases and J shed 3 bases, with 14 bases lying between them. This CDR3 is built from 13 residues. The germline gives CDR1 MNHNS, CDR2 SASEGT. CDR3 sequence reads: CASSMQVFYEQYF. The CDR3 DNA follows: TGTGCCAGCTCTATGCAGGTTTTCTACGAGCAGTACTTC.

V gene TRBV6-1 combines with J gene TRBJ1-5, with a weak D call TRBD1 (5 bases). V lost 3 bases to trimming and J lost 0 bases, with 15 bases between them. Germline CDR1 MNHNS, CDR2 SASEGT. The CDR3 extends over 17 amino acids. In nucleotides, the CDR3 is TGTGCCAGCAGTGATGCTGGCAGGACAAATAGCAATCAGCCCCAGCATTTT. Protein: CASSDAGRTNSNQPQHF.

The CDR3 DNA reads as TGTGCCAGCAGTCTGACAGGGATCGGGTATGGCTACACCTTC. Protein sequence: CASSLTGIGYGYTF. J is TRBJ1-2 and V is TRBV6-1, with TRBD1 matching over 7 bases. There are 14 residues in the CDR3. The germline gives CDR1 MNHNS, CDR2 SASEGT. The V and J ends lost 5 bases and 5 bases, in that order; junction bases with no gene match: 8.

A few counts support this clone. In DNA form, the CDR3 reads TGTGCCAGCAGCTTAAGATCAGGGATTAGCGGGAGAACCGGGGAGCTGTTTTTT. Translated, it gives CASSLRSGISGRTGELFF. The V gene is TRBV11-2, the J gene TRBJ2-2; 9 bases are shared with TRBD2. Germline CDR1 SGHAT, CDR2 FQNNGV. With 2 bases clipped from V and 5 bases from J, the junction kept 12 bases outside the gene matches. The CDR3 covers 18 residues.

The chain is built from TRBV5-1 and TRBJ2-1; TRBD2 matches 9 bases. The germline V gene has CDR1 SGHRS and CDR2 YFSETQ. This CDR3 is 16 amino acids long. With V trimmed by 0 bases and J by 7 bases, 8 bases remained unmatched. In DNA, the CDR3 is TGCGCCAGCAGCTTGGGTGCTAGCGGGATGAATAATGAGCAGTTCTTC. This codes for CASSLGASGMNNEQFF.

This clone was seen only a few times. V is TRBV7-9 and J is TRBJ2-1; weak D call: TRBD1 (6 bases). Germline V gene data show CDR1 as SEHNR and CDR2 as FQNEAQ (reference sequence). V shed 1 base and J shed 9 bases, with 10 bases lying between them. This CDR3 is 13 amino acids long. CDR3 DNA: TGTGCCAGCAGCTTAGACAGGGCCAGTGAGCAGTTCTTC. Its protein product is CASSLDRASEQFF.

The chain carries TRBV6-6 and TRBJ1-1; 7 nucleotides match TRBD1. With 5 bases clipped from V and 11 bases from J, the junction kept 8 bases outside the gene matches. The CDR3 has 12 residues. Germline-derived CDR1 and CDR2 are MNHNY and SVGAGI (reference sequence). CDR3 sequence reads: CASSVSGTVAFF. The DNA for the CDR3 is TGTGCCAGCAGTGTGTCGGGGACAGTGGCTTTCTTT.

The chain recombines TRBV7-9 with TRBJ2-1; TRBD2 matches at 9 bases. There are 14 residues in the CDR3. The V and J ends lost 2 bases and 7 bases, in that order; junction bases with no gene match: 3. From germline, CDR1 is SEHNR and CDR2 FQNEAQ (reference sequence). CDR3 DNA: TGTGCCAGCAGCTTAAGTAGCGGGAGTAATGAGCAGTTCTTC. As protein: CASSLSSGSNEQFF. Together with reference TRBV7-9 and TRBJ2-1, the CDR3 gives the full variable domain: DTGVSQNPRHKITKRGQNVTFRCDPISEHNRLYWYRQTLGQGPEFLTYFQNEAQLEKSRLLSDRFSAERPKGSFSTLEIQRTEQGDSAMYLCASSLSSGSNEQFFGPGTRLTVL.

The CDR3 coding sequence is TGTGCCAGCAGTCCCGGCCTTATGAACACTGAAGCTTTCTTT. This translates into CASSPGLMNTEAFF. The chain has TRBV28 and TRBJ1-1; D is uncertain. V shed 5 bases and J shed 0 bases, with 10 bases lying between them. This CDR3 spans 14 amino acids. Germline CDR1 reads MDHEN; CDR2 reads SYDVKM.

V and J are TRBV11-2 and TRBJ1-1; D gene unclear. This CDR3 comprises 14 residues. V was pared by 5 bases and J by 1 base, with 11 bases between. Germline CDR1 and CDR2: SGHAT and FQNNGV. CDR3 nucleotide sequence: TGTGCCAGCAGCCCCCGAAGCACGAACACTGAAGCTTTCTTT. Translation: CASSPRSTNTEAFF.

This sequence joins TRBV28 and TRBJ2-1; 9 nucleotides align to TRBD2. With 5 bases clipped from V and 6 bases from J, the junction kept 5 bases outside the gene matches. CDR1 is MDHEN and CDR2 is SYDVKM in the germline V gene. This CDR3 has 14 residues. CDR3 nucleotides: TGTGCCAGCAGTGGCCCACTAGCGGGCAATGAGCAGTTCTTC. This codes for CASSGPLAGNEQFF.

The chain carries TRBV4-1 and TRBJ1-1, with D possibly being TRBD1 (6 bases). This CDR3 is built from 13 residues. Trimming removed 3 bases at V and 5 bases at J, with 10 bases between. From germline, CDR1 is MGHRA and CDR2 YSYEKL. The CDR3 bases are TGCGCCAGCAGCCAGGACAGATGGACTGAAGCTTTCTTT. Its translation is CASSQDRWTEAFF.

This clone has just one count. This chain joins TRBV6-1 and TRBJ2-7; no reliable D call. Per the germline V gene, CDR1 is MNHNS and CDR2 is SASEGT. The CDR3 spans 13 residues. V was cut by 4 bases and J by 2 bases, with 9 bases left in between. CDR3 region: CASSAELTYEQYF. CDR3 sequence (DNA): TGTGCCAGCAGTGCGGAACTTACCTACGAGCAGTACTTC.

J is TRBJ2-5 and V is TRBV7-8; 8 bases match TRBD2. Per the germline V gene, CDR1 is SGHVS and CDR2 is FQNEAQ. With 0 bases clipped from V and 2 bases from J, the junction kept 8 bases outside the gene matches. This CDR3 has 17 amino acids. This chain's CDR3 is CASSLAFAGGTQETQYF. CDR3 DNA sequence: TGTGCCAGCAGCTTAGCCTTTGCGGGAGGCACACAAGAGACCCAGTACTTC.

This chain uses TRBV6-1 with TRBJ1-2; the match to TRBD1 covers 7 bases. This CDR3 contains 15 residues. J lost 2 bases, V lost 4 bases, and 7 bases had no gene match. Germline CDR1 reads MNHNS; CDR2 reads SASEGT. The CDR3 DNA is TGTGCCAGCAGTGTCGGGACAGAGTCCAACTATGGCTACACCTTC. It specifies CASSVGTESNYGYTF.

The chain combines TRBV5-1 with TRBJ2-1; D possibly corresponds to TRBD2 (6 bases). The V gene lost 3 bases and the J gene lost 4 bases, with 17 bases spanning the gap. CDR1 is SGHRS, CDR2 YFSETQ, per germline. The CDR3 sequence is 16 residues long. CDR3: CASSSWGAGRYNEQFF. The CDR3 DNA sequence: TGCGCCAGCAGCTCTTGGGGTGCGGGAAGATACAATGAGCAGTTCTTC.

The J gene is TRBJ1-1, the V gene TRBV19; 7 bases map to TRBD1. With 4 bases clipped from V and 1 base from J, the junction kept 6 bases outside the gene matches. The CDR3 spans 15 residues. Germline loops: CDR1 LNHDA, CDR2 SQIVND (reference sequence). The CDR3 sequence is CASSTRGGRNTEAFF. CDR3 bases: TGTGCCAGTAGTACCAGGGGGGGGCGGAACACTGAAGCTTTCTTT.

This rearrangement joins TRBV28 to TRBJ2-7, with D possibly called TRBD1 or TRBD2 (6 bases each). This CDR3 has 13 amino acids. V lost 8 bases to trimming and J lost 6 bases, with 17 bases between them. In germline, CDR1 is MDHEN, CDR2 SYDVKM. The CDR3 nucleotides are TGTGCCAGCGGGGGGCGGAGGCGGGGCGAGCAGTACTTC. This translates into CASGGRRRGEQYF.